This T cell receptor beta chain was profiled in a study of shared clonotypes between healthy human individuals. Assay: immunoSEQ multiplex PCR; the TCRdb copy retains only in-frame clones and omits some. The repertoire holds millions of clones, with about 95% as singletons. Naivety among CD8 cells was defined by CD45RO negativity and positive CCR7 selection, thereby excluding terminally differentiated effector memory CD45RA+ cells. Adult donors, all healthy and HIV-negative, had no recent acute infections or vaccinations. V was shortened by 3 bases and J by 1 base, with 19 bases between the two germline ends. The CDR3 spans 17 residues. The germline CDR1 and CDR2 sequences are SGHDN and FVKESK.

V is TRBV14 and J is TRBJ2-7; tentatively, D is TRBD1 or TRBD2 (6 bases each). Sequenced sample: naive CD8+ T cells sorted from blood. The source is a man between 18 and 35 years old in good health. The CDR3, as DNA: TGTGCCAGCAGCCAGTGGGGGGCAGGGTACAAGTCCTACGAGCAGTACTTC. This translates into CASSQWGAGYKSYEQYF.